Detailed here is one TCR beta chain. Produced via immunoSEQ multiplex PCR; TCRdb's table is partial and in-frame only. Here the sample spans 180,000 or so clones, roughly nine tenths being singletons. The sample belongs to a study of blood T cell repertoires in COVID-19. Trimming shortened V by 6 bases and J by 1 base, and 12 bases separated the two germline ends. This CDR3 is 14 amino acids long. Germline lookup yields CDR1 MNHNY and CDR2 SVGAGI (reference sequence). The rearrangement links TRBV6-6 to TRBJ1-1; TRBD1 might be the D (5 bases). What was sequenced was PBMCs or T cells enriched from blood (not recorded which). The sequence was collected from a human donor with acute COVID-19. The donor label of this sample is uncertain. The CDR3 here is CASSPRDSNTEAFF. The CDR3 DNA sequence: TGTGCCAGCAGCCCACGGGACTCGAACACTGAAGCTTTCTTT.